This T cell receptor (beta chain) was sequenced during a study of cytomegalovirus exposure and HLA in healthy donors. Donors were drawn from the 120-subject validation cohort, separate from the roughly 670-subject first cohort. Trimming took off 4 bases at V and 5 bases at J, with 8 bases between the two ends. From germline, CDR1 is MNHNS and CDR2 SASEGT. The CDR3 length is 12 residues. A word on this clone: The target antigen is unknown.

Study-level findings and limits: According to a later analysis, TCR clusters from the first cohort tended to co-occur in the 90 to 150 validation repertoires.

Measured with immunoSEQ multiplex PCR; TCRdb has only the in-frame clones, and not every one. The profile shows 35,000 to 55,000 clones, roughly 93% of them singletons. This clonotype originated in a woman in her late teens or twenties in good health and CMV-seronegative. The material sequenced was PBMCs. The V and J genes are TRBV6-1 and TRBJ1-1; D perhaps matches TRBD1 (5 bases). The CDR3 region has the DNA TGTGCCAGCAGTGGTAGACAGACTGAAGCTTTCTTT. Translating gives CASSGRQTEAFF.